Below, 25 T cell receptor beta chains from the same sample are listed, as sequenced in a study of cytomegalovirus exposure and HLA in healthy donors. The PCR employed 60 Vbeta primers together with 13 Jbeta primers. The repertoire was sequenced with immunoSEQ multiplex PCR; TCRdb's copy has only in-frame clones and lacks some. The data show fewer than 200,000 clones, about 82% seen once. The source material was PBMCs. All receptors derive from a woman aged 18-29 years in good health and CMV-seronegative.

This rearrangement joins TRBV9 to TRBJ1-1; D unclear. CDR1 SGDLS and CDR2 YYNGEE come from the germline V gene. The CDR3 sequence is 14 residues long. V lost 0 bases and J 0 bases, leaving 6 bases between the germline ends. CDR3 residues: CASSVDIMNTEAFF. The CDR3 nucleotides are TGTGCCAGCAGCGTAGACATAATGAACACTGAAGCTTTCTTT.

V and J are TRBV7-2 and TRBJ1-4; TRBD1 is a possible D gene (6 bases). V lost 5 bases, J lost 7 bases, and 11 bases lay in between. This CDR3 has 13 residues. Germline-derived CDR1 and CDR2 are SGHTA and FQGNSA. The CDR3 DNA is TGTGCCAGCAGCACCAGACAGGCTGAAAAACTGTTTTTT. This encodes CASSTRQAEKLFF.

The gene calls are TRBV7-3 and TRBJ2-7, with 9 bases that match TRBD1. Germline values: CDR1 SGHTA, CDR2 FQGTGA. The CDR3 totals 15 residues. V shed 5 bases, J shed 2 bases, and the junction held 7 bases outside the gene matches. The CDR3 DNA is TGTGCCAGCAGCGCCGGACAGGGGACTACCTACGAGCAGTACTTC. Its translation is CASSAGQGTTYEQYF.

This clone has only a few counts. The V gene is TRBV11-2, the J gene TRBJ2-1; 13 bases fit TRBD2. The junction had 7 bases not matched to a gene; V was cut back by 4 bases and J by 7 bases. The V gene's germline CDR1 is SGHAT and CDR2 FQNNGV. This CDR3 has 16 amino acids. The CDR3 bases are TGTGCCAGCAGCTCACTACTAGCGGGAGGGGGTAATGAGCAGTTCTTC. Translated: CASSSLLAGGGNEQFF.

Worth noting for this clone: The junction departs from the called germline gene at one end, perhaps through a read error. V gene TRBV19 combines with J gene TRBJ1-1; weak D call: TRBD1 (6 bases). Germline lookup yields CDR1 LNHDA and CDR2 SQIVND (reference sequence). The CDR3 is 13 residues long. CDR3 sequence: CASSIVAGQSLIF. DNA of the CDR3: TGTGCCAGTAGTATAGTGGCCGGACAGAGTCTTATCTTT.

CDR3 in DNA: TGTGCCAGCAGTTTCGGTACCTCCTACGAGCAGTACTTC. Translated, it gives CASSFGTSYEQYF. J is TRBJ2-7 and V is TRBV28; D gene ambiguous. The CDR3 loop spans 13 amino acids. V shed 3 bases and J shed 0 bases, with 6 bases lying between them. The germline CDR1 and CDR2 sequences are MDHEN and SYDVKM.

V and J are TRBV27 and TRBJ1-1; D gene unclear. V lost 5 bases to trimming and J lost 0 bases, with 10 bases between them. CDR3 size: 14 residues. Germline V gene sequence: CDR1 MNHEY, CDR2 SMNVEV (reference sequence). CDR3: CASSLTSMNTEAFF. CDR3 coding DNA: TGTGCCAGCAGTCTGACTTCGATGAACACTGAAGCTTTCTTT.

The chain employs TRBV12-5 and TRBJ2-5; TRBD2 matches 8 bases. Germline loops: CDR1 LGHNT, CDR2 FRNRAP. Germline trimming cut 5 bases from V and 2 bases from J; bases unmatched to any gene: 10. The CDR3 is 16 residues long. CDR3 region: CASGPARLALQETQYF. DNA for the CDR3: TGTGCTAGTGGTCCGGCCCGACTAGCGCTACAAGAGACCCAGTACTTC.

CDR3 bases: TGTGCCAGCAGAGCGGGACTAGCGGGAGCCGGGGAGCTGTTTTTT. The encoded protein is CASRAGLAGAGELFF. The rearrangement links TRBV6-5 to TRBJ2-2, with TRBD2 matching 14 bases. The V and J ends lost 6 bases and 6 bases, in that order; junction bases with no gene match: 3. Germline CDR1 MNHEY, CDR2 SVGAGI. The CDR3 sequence is 15 residues long.

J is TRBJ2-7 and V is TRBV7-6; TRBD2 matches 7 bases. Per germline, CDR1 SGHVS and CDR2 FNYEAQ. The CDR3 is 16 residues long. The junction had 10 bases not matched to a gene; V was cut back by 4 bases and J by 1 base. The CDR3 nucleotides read TGTGCCAGCAGCTCGGAGCTAGCGGAGAATTCCTACGAGCAGTACTTC. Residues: CASSSELAENSYEQYF.

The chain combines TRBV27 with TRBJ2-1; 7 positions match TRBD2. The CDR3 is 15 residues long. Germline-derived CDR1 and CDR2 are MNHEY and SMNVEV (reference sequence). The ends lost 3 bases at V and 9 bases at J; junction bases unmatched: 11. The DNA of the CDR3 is TGTGCCAGCAGTTTGTGGGAGGGCCGCTTTAGTGAGCAGTTCTTC. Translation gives CASSLWEGRFSEQFF.

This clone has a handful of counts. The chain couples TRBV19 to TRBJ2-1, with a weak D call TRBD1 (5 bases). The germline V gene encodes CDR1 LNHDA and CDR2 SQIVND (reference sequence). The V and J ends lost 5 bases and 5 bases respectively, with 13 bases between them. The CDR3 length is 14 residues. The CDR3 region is CASSPWTQDNEQFF. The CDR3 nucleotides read TGTGCCAGTAGTCCTTGGACACAAGACAATGAGCAGTTCTTC.

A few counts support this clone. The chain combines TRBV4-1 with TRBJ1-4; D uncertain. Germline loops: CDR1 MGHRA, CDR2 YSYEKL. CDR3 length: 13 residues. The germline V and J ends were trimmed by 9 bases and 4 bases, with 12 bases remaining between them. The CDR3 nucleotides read TGCGCCAGTAACTCGGTTAATAATGAAAAACTGTTTTTT. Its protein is CASNSVNNEKLFF.

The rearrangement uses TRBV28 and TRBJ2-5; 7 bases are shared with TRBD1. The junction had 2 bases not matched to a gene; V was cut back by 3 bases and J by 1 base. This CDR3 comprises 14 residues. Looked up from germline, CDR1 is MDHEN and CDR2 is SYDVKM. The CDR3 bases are TGTGCCAGCAGTTTTGCAGGGGGCCAAGAGACCCAGTACTTC. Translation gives CASSFAGGQETQYF.

The CDR3 loop reads CASSYVARQGYEQYF. The CDR3 DNA reads TGTGCCAGCAGTTACGTCGCTAGGCAGGGCTACGAGCAGTACTTC. The gene calls are TRBV6-5 and TRBJ2-7, with D maybe TRBD1 (5 bases). Trimming took off 2 bases at V and 3 bases at J, with 14 bases between the two ends. Germline CDR1 MNHEY, CDR2 SVGAGI. The CDR3 sequence is 15 residues long.

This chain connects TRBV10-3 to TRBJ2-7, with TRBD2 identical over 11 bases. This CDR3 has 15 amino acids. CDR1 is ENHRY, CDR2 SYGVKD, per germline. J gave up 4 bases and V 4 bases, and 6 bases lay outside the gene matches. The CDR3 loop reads CAISAPGLAEYEQYF. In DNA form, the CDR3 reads TGTGCCATCAGTGCGCCGGGACTAGCGGAATACGAGCAGTACTTC.

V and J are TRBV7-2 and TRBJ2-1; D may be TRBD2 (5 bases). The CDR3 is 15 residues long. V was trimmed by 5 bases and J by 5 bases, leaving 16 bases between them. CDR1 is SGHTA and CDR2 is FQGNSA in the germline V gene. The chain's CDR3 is CASSLKFAGNNEQFF. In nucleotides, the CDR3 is TGTGCCAGCAGCCTTAAATTTGCCGGGAACAATGAGCAGTTCTTC.

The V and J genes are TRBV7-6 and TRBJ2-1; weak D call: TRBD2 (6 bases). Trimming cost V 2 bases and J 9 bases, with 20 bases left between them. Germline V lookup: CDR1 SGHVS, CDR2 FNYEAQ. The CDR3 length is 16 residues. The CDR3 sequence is CASSLIPPPGRGEQFF. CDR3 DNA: TGTGCCAGCAGCTTAATCCCCCCTCCTGGGCGGGGTGAGCAGTTCTTC.

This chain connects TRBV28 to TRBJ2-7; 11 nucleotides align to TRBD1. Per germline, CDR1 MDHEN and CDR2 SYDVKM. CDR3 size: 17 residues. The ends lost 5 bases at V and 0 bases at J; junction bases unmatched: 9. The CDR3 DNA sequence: TGTGCCAGCAGTCTCTCCCGGACAGGGGGCCTCTCCTACGAGCAGTACTTC. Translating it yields CASSLSRTGGLSYEQYF.

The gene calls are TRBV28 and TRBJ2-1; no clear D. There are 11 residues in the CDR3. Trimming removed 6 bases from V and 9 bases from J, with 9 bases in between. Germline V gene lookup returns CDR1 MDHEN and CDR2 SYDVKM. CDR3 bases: TGTGCCAGCAGGACTGAATCTGAGCAGTTCTTC. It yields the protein CASRTESEQFF.

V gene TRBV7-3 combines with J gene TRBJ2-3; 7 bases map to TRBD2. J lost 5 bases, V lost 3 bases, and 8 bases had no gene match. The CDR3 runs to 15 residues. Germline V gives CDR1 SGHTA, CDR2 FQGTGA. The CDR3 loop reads CASSLGGSGLDTQYF. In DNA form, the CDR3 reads TGTGCCAGCAGCTTGGGCGGGAGTGGTCTAGATACGCAGTATTTT. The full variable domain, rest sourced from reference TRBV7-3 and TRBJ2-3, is GAGVSQTPSNKVTEKGKYVELRCDPISGHTALYWYRQSLGQGPEFLIYFQGTGAADDSGLPNDRFFAVRPEGSVSTLKIQRTERGDSAVYLCASSLGGSGLDTQYFGPGTRLTVL.

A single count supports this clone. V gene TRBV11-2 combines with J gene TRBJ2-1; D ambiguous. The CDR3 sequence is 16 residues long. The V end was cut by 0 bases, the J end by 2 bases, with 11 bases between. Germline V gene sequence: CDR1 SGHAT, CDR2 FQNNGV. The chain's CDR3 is CASSLENSETYNEQFF. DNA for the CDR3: TGTGCCAGCAGCTTAGAAAACTCCGAAACCTACAATGAGCAGTTCTTC.

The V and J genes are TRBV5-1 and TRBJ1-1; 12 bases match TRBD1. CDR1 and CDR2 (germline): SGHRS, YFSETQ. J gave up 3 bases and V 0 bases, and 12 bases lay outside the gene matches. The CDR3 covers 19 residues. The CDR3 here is CASSLAWGTGGAGDTEAFF. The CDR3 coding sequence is TGCGCCAGCAGCTTGGCTTGGGGGACAGGGGGCGCGGGGGACACTGAAGCTTTCTTT. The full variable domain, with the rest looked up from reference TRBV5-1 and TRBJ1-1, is KAGVTQTPRYLIKTRGQQVTLSCSPISGHRSVSWYQQTPGQGLQFLFEYFSETQRNKGNFPGRFSGRQFSNSRSEMNVSTLELGDSALYLCASSLAWGTGGAGDTEAFFGQGTRLTVV.

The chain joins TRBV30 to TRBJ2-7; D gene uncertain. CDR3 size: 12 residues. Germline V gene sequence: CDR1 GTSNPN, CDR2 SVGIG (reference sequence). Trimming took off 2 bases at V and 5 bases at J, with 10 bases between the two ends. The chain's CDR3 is CAWSSSPNEQYF. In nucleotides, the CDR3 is TGTGCCTGGAGTTCGAGCCCCAACGAGCAGTACTTC.

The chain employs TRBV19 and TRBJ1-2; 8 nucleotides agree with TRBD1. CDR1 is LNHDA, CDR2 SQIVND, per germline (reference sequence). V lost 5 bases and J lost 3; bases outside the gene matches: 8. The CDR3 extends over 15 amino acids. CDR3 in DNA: TGTGCCAGTAGTGCTACCGGGACAGGAGACTATGGCTACACCTTC. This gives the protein CASSATGTGDYGYTF.